This T cell receptor beta chain was observed in a study of T cells in Graves' hyperthyroidism and ophthalmopathy. In the study overall: Any treatment followed the collection of peripheral blood at initial diagnosis.

The V and J ends lost 1 base and 3 bases, in that order; junction bases with no gene match: 10. Per germline, CDR1 GTSNPN and CDR2 SVGIG (reference sequence). The CDR3 has 18 amino acids. TCR beta CDR3 regions were amplified from RNA transcripts. The TCR CDR3 first-round RT-PCR relied on the HTBI primer set. TCRdb analysed the multiplex PCR reads with MiXCR anew, one entry per CDR3 protein. The sample comprises more than 550,000 distinct CDR3 sequences, 18% of which are singletons, and over 15% rests with the top ten. The study enrolled patients aged 18 to 65 with newly diagnosed hyperthyroidism of under 2 months' duration. Each 10 ml fresh peripheral blood draw supplied the PBMCs.

Sequencing used blood. The V call is TRBV30, the J call TRBJ2-2; 11 bases match TRBD1. This TCR was sampled from a woman aged 45-65 years with Graves' hyperthyroidism that later progressed to Graves' ophthalmopathy. The CDR3 DNA reads as TGTGCCTGGAGTGGGGAAGGACAGGGGGCGGTTTACACCGGGGAGCTGTTTTTT. Translating gives CAWSGEGQGAVYTGELFF.